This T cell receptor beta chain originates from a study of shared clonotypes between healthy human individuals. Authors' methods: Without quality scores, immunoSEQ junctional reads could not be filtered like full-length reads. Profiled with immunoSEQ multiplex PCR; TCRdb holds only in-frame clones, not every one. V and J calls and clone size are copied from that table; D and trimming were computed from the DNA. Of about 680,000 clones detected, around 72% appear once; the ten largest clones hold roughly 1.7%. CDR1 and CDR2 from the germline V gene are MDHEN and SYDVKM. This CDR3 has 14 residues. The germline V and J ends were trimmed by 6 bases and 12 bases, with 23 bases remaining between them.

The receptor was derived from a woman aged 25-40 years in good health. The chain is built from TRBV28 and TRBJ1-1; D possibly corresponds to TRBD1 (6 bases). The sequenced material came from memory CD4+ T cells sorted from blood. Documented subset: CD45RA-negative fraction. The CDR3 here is CASRGPGEGGLTFF. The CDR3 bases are TGTGCCAGCAGGGGTCCAGGGGAAGGGGGGCTGACTTTCTTT.